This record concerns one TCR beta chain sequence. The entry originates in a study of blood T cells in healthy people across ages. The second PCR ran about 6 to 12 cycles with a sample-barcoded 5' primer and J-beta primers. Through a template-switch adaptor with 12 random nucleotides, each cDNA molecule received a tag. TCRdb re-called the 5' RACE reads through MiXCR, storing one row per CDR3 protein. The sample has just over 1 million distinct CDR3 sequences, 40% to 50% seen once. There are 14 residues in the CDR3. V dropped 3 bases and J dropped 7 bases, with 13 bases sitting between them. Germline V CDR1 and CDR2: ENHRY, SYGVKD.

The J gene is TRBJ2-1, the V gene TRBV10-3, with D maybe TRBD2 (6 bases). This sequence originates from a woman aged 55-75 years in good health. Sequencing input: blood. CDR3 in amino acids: CAISEAGSPNEQFF. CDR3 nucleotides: TGTGCCATCAGTGAAGCCGGGAGTCCAAATGAGCAGTTCTTC.